These 23 T cell receptor beta chains were sequenced from one sample in a study of blood T cell repertoires in COVID-19. Sequenced by immunoSEQ multiplex PCR; TCRdb stores in-frame clones only, minus some. Of hundreds of thousands of clones listed, 88% are singletons. Sequencing was carried out using PBMCs or T cells enriched from blood (not recorded which). Receptor source: a woman aged 25 to 45 who had recovered from COVID-19.

This chain joins TRBV7-9 and TRBJ2-2, with D possibly TRBD1 on 5 matching bases. V was trimmed by 4 bases and J by 1 base, leaving 10 bases between them. Germline V CDR1 and CDR2: SEHNR, FQNEAQ (reference sequence). The CDR3 is made up of 15 amino acids. CDR3 region: CASSSTQGNTGELFF. CDR3 DNA sequence: TGTGCCAGCAGCTCGACGCAGGGGAACACCGGGGAGCTGTTTTTT.

The chain has TRBV5-1 and TRBJ2-1; 9 bases line up with TRBD2. The CDR3 loop spans 18 amino acids. Germline V gives CDR1 SGHRS, CDR2 YFSETQ. Trimming took 0 bases from V and 6 from J; bases not matched to a gene: 13. As DNA, the CDR3 is TGCGCCAGCAGCTTGGCCCCCCTACGGGCGGGGGGGCGCAATGAGCAGTTCTTC. Translated: CASSLAPLRAGGRNEQFF. The full variable domain, rest sourced from reference TRBV5-1 and TRBJ2-1, is KAGVTQTPRYLIKTRGQQVTLSCSPISGHRSVSWYQQTPGQGLQFLFEYFSETQRNKGNFPGRFSGRQFSNSRSEMNVSTLELGDSALYLCASSLAPLRAGGRNEQFFGPGTRLTVL.

The chain links TRBV19 to TRBJ2-7; TRBD1 aligns across 8 bases. The CDR3 spans 14 residues. Unmatched junction bases numbered 9, after V lost 6 bases and J lost 5 bases. The V gene's germline CDR1 is LNHDA and CDR2 SQIVND (reference sequence). The CDR3 loop reads CASRETGESHEQYF. The DNA of the CDR3 is TGTGCCAGTAGAGAGACAGGGGAAAGCCACGAGCAGTACTTC. The whole variable domain, remainder taken from reference TRBV19 and TRBJ2-7, is DGGITQSPKYLFRKEGQNVTLSCEQNLNHDAMYWYRQDPGQGLRLIYYSQIVNDFQKGDIAEGYSVSREKKESFPLTVTSAQKNPTAFYLCASRETGESHEQYFGPGTRLTVT.

This chain uses TRBV11-3 with TRBJ2-5; perhaps TRBD2 as D (5 bases). V gave up 1 base and J gave up 1 base, with 13 bases separating them. CDR3 length equals 16 residues. Germline V lookup: CDR1 SGHNT, CDR2 YENEEA. Here the CDR3 reads CASSLVVARGQETQYF. The CDR3 nucleotides read TGTGCCAGCAGCTTAGTGGTAGCCCGGGGCCAAGAGACCCAGTACTTC.

This clone was detected once. The rearrangement joins TRBV18 to TRBJ2-1, with TRBD2 identical over 7 bases. Per germline, CDR1 KGHSH and CDR2 LQKENI. CDR3 length equals 13 residues. The V segment lost 8 bases and the J segment 5 bases; nucleotides outside the gene matches: 6. The CDR3 spells CASRATSHNEQFF. The CDR3 region has the DNA TGTGCCAGCAGAGCGACTAGCCACAATGAGCAGTTCTTC. Full variable domain (rest looked up from reference TRBV18 and TRBJ2-1): NAGVMQNPRHLVRRRGQEARLRCSPMKGHSHVYWYRQLPEEGLKFMVYLQKENIIDESGMPKERFSAEFPKEGPSILRIQQVVRGDSAAYFCASRATSHNEQFFGPGTRLTVL.

This chain uses TRBV27 with TRBJ2-7, with 11 bases aligning to TRBD1. V trimming: 8 bases; J trimming: 1 base; junction bases outside the gene matches: 10. This CDR3 is built from 16 residues. CDR1 is MNHEY, CDR2 SMNVEV, per germline (reference sequence). CDR3 amino acids: CASVHIGTGGSYEQYF. In DNA form, the CDR3 reads TGTGCCAGCGTCCATATCGGGACAGGGGGGTCCTACGAGCAGTACTTC.

CDR3 sequence (DNA): TGTGCCAGCAGTGGGGGACTCAAGATTCTCACCTTC. Its translation: CASSGGLKILTF. This chain joins TRBV6-2 or TRBV6-3 and TRBJ1-2, with D possibly TRBD1 on 5 matching bases. The V end lost 5 bases, the J end lost 13 bases, and 17 bases lay between the germline ends. Germline CDR1 reads MNHEY; CDR2 reads SVGEGT. This CDR3 has 12 amino acids.

This clone appeared a few times. The V gene is TRBV2, the J gene TRBJ1-2, with unresolved D. The length of the CDR3 is 14 residues. Looked up from germline, CDR1 is SNHLY and CDR2 is FYNNEI. V gave up 5 bases and J gave up 0 bases, with 10 bases separating them. The CDR3 nucleotides read TGTGCCAGCAGTTTGTACGGTTCTAACTATGGCTACACCTTC. This gives the protein CASSLYGSNYGYTF. Using reference TRBV2 and TRBJ1-2 for the parts outside the CDR3, the full variable domain is EPEVTQTPSHQVTQMGQEVILRCVPISNHLYFYWYRQILGQKVEFLVSFYNNEISEKSEIFDDQFSVERPDGSNFTLKIRSTKLEDSAMYFCASSLYGSNYGYTFGSGTRLTVV.

The chain recombines TRBV9 with TRBJ1-6; D is possibly TRBD1 (5 bases). V was cut by 4 bases and J by 9 bases, with 20 bases left in between. Germline V CDR1 and CDR2: SGDLS, YYNGEE. This CDR3 region has 16 residues. Written as DNA, the CDR3 is TGTGCCAGCAGCCCTAGTGGGGGGGATAGTGGTTCACCCCTCCACTTT. The encoded protein is CASSPSGGDSGSPLHF. The entire variable domain, with the rest obtained from reference TRBV9 and TRBJ1-6, is as follows: DSGVTQTPKHLITATGQRVTLRCSPRSGDLSVYWYQQSLDQGLQFLIQYYNGEERAKGNILERFSAQQFPDLHSELNLSSLELGDSALYFCASSPSGGDSGSPLHFGNGTRLTVT.

The table lists this clone with a few counts. This chain connects TRBV28 to TRBJ1-4; tentative D call: TRBD1 (5 bases). Germline V CDR1 and CDR2: MDHEN, SYDVKM. Trimming cost V 2 bases and J 5 bases, with 15 bases left between them. The CDR3 contains 16 residues. This CDR3 reads CASSLVAEGENEKLFF. The CDR3 DNA follows: TGTGCCAGCAGTTTAGTCGCGGAAGGGGAAAATGAAAAACTGTTTTTT.

The chain is built from TRBV4-1 and TRBJ1-6, with D perhaps TRBD1 (6 bases). From germline, CDR1 is MGHRA and CDR2 YSYEKL. The CDR3 has 14 amino acids. With 4 bases removed from V and 4 bases from J, the gap between germline ends came to 8 bases. The CDR3 here is CASSRTEYNSPLHF. The CDR3 coding sequence is TGCGCCAGCAGCCGGACAGAGTATAATTCACCCCTCCACTTT.

This clone was detected once. V usage is TRBV5-1 and J usage is TRBJ2-7; TRBD1 is a possible D gene (5 bases). Germline V lookup: CDR1 SGHRS, CDR2 YFSETQ. The CDR3 totals 15 residues. V lost 0 bases, J lost 4 bases, and 14 bases lay in between. The CDR3 spells CASSLDLTASYEQYF. In DNA, the CDR3 is TGCGCCAGCAGCTTGGATTTGACAGCTAGTTACGAGCAGTACTTC.

This chain connects TRBV28 to TRBJ1-2; maybe TRBD1 (5 bases). The CDR3 is 15 residues long. Germline V gene data show CDR1 as MDHEN and CDR2 as SYDVKM. Trimming shortened V by 4 bases and J by 4 bases, and 16 bases separated the two germline ends. The CDR3 sequence is CASSWGSSNLYGYTF. DNA of the CDR3: TGTGCCAGCAGTTGGGGCAGTTCAAACCTCTATGGCTACACCTTC.

This chain uses TRBV19 with TRBJ2-7; the match to TRBD1 covers 8 bases. Germline CDR1 reads LNHDA; CDR2 reads SQIVND (reference sequence). There are 16 residues in the CDR3. J gave up 1 base and V 5 bases, and 10 bases lay outside the gene matches. DNA for the CDR3: TGTGCCAGTAGTCACTTCGCCGGGACAGGTTCCTACGAGCAGTACTTC. It codes for CASSHFAGTGSYEQYF.

The chain combines TRBV21-1 with TRBJ2-1; the table calls TRBD1, which could not be checked here. TRBV21-1 is a recognized pseudogene. There are 18 residues in the CDR3. The CDR3 sequence: CASSEPGQGIRPPNEQFF. The CDR3 region has the DNA TGTGCCAGCAGCGAGCCGGGACAGGGGATTCGCCCCCCAAATGAGCAGTTCTTC.

The chain couples TRBV7-9 to TRBJ1-1; D unclear. Trimming removed 4 bases at V and 1 base at J, with 13 bases between. CDR1 is SEHNR, CDR2 FQNEAQ, per germline (reference sequence). This CDR3 comprises 15 residues. CDR3 nucleotide sequence: TGTGCCAGCAGCTACCTGCGGGGAGCGAACACTGAAGCTTTCTTT. As protein: CASSYLRGANTEAFF.

This chain joins TRBV27 and TRBJ2-2; TRBD2 matches 8 bases. V was pared by 6 bases and J by 4 bases, with 13 bases of the junction left unmatched. The CDR3 has 17 amino acids. In germline, CDR1 is MNHEY, CDR2 SMNVEV (reference sequence). The CDR3 sequence is CASRHPGLVPGTGELFF. The CDR3 nucleotides are TGTGCCAGCAGACATCCGGGACTAGTTCCGGGCACCGGGGAGCTGTTTTTT.

The chain joins TRBV6-5 to TRBJ1-4; a possible D gene is TRBD1 (6 bases). Germline-derived CDR1 and CDR2 are MNHEY and SVGAGI. The V end was cut by 6 bases, the J end by 8 bases, with 10 bases between. The CDR3 is 12 amino acids. CDR3 nucleotides: TGTGCCAGCAGGCCAACAGGGGAAAAACTGTTTTTT. Encoded protein: CASRPTGEKLFF.

The J gene is TRBJ2-5, the V gene TRBV5-1, with a possible D match to TRBD2 (6 bases). Germline loops: CDR1 SGHRS, CDR2 YFSETQ. V was pared by 3 bases and J by 0 bases, with 12 bases between. The CDR3 runs to 15 residues. The CDR3 loop reads CASSSGLGYQETQYF. The CDR3 coding sequence is TGCGCCAGCAGCTCGGGACTGGGGTACCAAGAGACCCAGTACTTC.

This clone has only a few counts. The chain links TRBV6-2 or TRBV6-3 to TRBJ2-4; 9 bases map to TRBD2. The CDR3 sequence is 18 residues long. Germline CDR1 and CDR2: MNHEY and SVGEGT. After removal of 4 bases from V and 7 bases from J, the junction contained 17 bases not matched to a gene. The DNA of the CDR3 is TGTGCCAGCAGTTTTATATTAGCGGGGGCCGGCGAAGGTAACATTCAGTACTTC. Translating it yields CASSFILAGAGEGNIQYF.

The chain has TRBV19 and TRBJ1-6, with TRBD1 identical over 12 bases. V lost 4 bases and J lost 10; bases outside the gene matches: 5. CDR1 and CDR2 (germline): LNHDA, SQIVND (reference sequence). The CDR3 has 15 residues. CDR3 in DNA: TGTGCCAGTAGTAACCGGGACAGGGGGCGATCACCCCTCCACTTT. Its protein product is CASSNRDRGRSPLHF.

The chain couples TRBV19 to TRBJ1-5, with no clear D. Germline CDR1 reads LNHDA; CDR2 reads SQIVND (reference sequence). The CDR3 runs to 18 residues. V was clipped by 0 bases and J by 0 bases, with 15 bases between them. The chain's CDR3 is CASSIDRTGPNSNQPQHF. The CDR3 DNA is TGTGCCAGTAGTATAGATCGCACGGGTCCCAATAGCAATCAGCCCCAGCATTTT.

This chain connects TRBV30 to TRBJ1-1, with 7 bases aligning to TRBD1. The CDR3 is made up of 17 amino acids. Germline CDR1 GTSNPN, CDR2 SVGIG (reference sequence). Germline trimming cut 0 bases from V and 3 bases from J; bases unmatched to any gene: 13. The CDR3 bases are TGTGCCTGGAGTGTACTTTCCGGACAGGCCGCCTACACTGAAGCTTTCTTT. Protein: CAWSVLSGQAAYTEAFF.